This T cell receptor (beta chain) was retrieved from a study of technical replicates of blood from a few donors. The table came from immunoSEQ multiplex PCR; TCRdb's copy has only in-frame clones and leaves some out. The profile covers 100,000 or so clones, with about 96% appearing a single time and more than 0.35% taken by the ten largest. Source material: T cells isolated from PBMCs. This receptor was obtained from a human donor in good health.

The CDR3 loop is CASSTGVEAFF. CDR3 in DNA: TGTGCCAGCAGTACAGGGGTTGAAGCTTTCTTT. The rearrangement joins TRBV27 to TRBJ1-1; 7 bases line up with TRBD1. Trimming removed 5 bases from V and 7 bases from J; junction bases left unmatched: 1. CDR1 is MNHEY, CDR2 SMNVEV, per germline (reference sequence). The CDR3 is 11 amino acids.